This T cell receptor (beta chain) was captured in a study of shared clonotypes between healthy human individuals. The J segment lost 0 bases and the V segment lost 8 bases, leaving 15 bases of the junction unmatched. The CDR3 sequence is 18 residues long. The germline V gene encodes CDR1 MDHEN and CDR2 SYDVKM. Once extracted for a subset, genomic DNA was divided evenly among several immunoSEQ plates. As handled by the study authors: With immunoSEQ giving junction-only sequences and no quality scores, filtering differed. Sequenced by immunoSEQ multiplex PCR; TCRdb stores in-frame clones only, minus some. The V and J calls and clone size come from that table; D and trimming were worked out from the DNA. The profile shows around 510,000 clones, roughly 79% of them singletons. This clone has only one observation.

The specimen sequenced was PBMCs. V gene TRBV28 combines with J gene TRBJ1-4, with 7 bases fitting TRBD1. The sequence was collected from a woman aged 40 to 50 in good health. Some clones in this sample may be carry-over from other donors' samples. This CDR3 is CASCTGGQGVTTNEKLFF. CDR3 DNA sequence: TGTGCCAGCTGTACGGGGGGGCAGGGGGTTACAACTAATGAAAAACTGTTTTTT.